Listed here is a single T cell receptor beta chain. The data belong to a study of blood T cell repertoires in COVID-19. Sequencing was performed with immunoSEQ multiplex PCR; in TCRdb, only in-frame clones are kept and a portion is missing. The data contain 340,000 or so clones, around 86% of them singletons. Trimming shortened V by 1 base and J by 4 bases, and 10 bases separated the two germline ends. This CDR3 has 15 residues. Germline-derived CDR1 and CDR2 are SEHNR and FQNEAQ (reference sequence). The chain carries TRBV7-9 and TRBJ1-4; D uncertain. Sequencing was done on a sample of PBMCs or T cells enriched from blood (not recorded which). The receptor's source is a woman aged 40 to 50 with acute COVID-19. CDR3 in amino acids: CASSLDGASNEKLFF. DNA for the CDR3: TGTGCCAGCAGCTTAGACGGTGCGAGTAATGAAAAACTGTTTTTT.